Following are 13 T cell receptor beta chains from one sample sequenced in a study of OX40 agonist ivuxolimab in advanced cancers. Only in-frame clones appear in the TCRdb table, and some are missing; sequencing was by immunoSEQ multiplex PCR. Among fewer than 90,000 clones listed, about 90% were seen once. The sequencing used CD4+ or CD8+ T cells sorted from blood, collected in a trial of the OX40 agonist ivuxolimab. Receptors originate from an adult with an advanced solid tumor such as melanoma, head and neck, liver or kidney cancer.

V and J are TRBV28 and TRBJ1-1; D gene uncertain. V gave up 1 base and J gave up 10 bases, with 10 bases separating them. The CDR3 is 12 amino acids. Germline lookup yields CDR1 MDHEN and CDR2 SYDVKM. The CDR3 sequence: CASSLFGVAAFF. The CDR3 region has the DNA TGTGCCAGCAGTTTATTCGGGGTTGCAGCTTTCTTT.

The chain has TRBV7-9 and TRBJ2-7, with D hard to call. CDR3 length equals 12 residues. V lost 1 base and J 1 base, leaving 2 bases between the germline ends. CDR1 is SEHNR, CDR2 FQNEAQ, per germline (reference sequence). CDR3 protein: CASSLGSYEQYF. DNA of the CDR3: TGTGCCAGCAGCTTAGGGTCCTACGAGCAGTACTTC.

This sequence joins TRBV6-5 and TRBJ2-2, with D hard to call. The CDR3 is 15 amino acids. Trimming took off 7 bases at V and 0 bases at J, with 12 bases between the two ends. Germline loops: CDR1 MNHEY, CDR2 SVGAGI. The CDR3 spells CASTSLTANTGELFF. The CDR3 nucleotides are TGTGCCAGCACCTCCCTTACCGCGAACACCGGGGAGCTGTTTTTT.

The rearrangement uses TRBV6-6 and TRBJ1-1; D uncertain. The CDR3 spans 14 residues. Trimming left V 0 bases short and J 6 bases short, with 11 bases between. Per the germline V gene, CDR1 is MNHNY and CDR2 is SVGAGI (reference sequence). The CDR3 coding sequence is TGTGCCAGCAGTTACTCGTCGGGAGGCTCTGAAGCTTTCTTT. This translates into CASSYSSGGSEAFF.

The chain is built from TRBV7-2 and TRBJ2-1; D is possibly TRBD1 (5 bases). The V gene lost 2 bases and the J gene lost 4 bases, with 9 bases spanning the gap. The length of the CDR3 is 14 residues. Germline-derived CDR1 and CDR2 are SGHTA and FQGNSA. In DNA, the CDR3 is TGTGCCAGCAGCTTAAGGGGTATATACAATGAGCAGTTCTTC. This encodes CASSLRGIYNEQFF.

This rearrangement joins TRBV18 to TRBJ2-5; D gene ambiguous. Trimming shortened V by 3 bases and J by 2 bases, and 7 bases separated the two germline ends. There are 13 residues in the CDR3. CDR1 is KGHSH, CDR2 LQKENI, per germline. For the CDR3, the DNA is TGTGCCAGCTCACCTCCACAGCAAGAGACCCAGTACTTC. Amino acids: CASSPPQQETQYF.

The rearrangement links TRBV6-6 to TRBJ1-2, with D maybe TRBD1 (5 bases). This CDR3 comprises 14 residues. Trimming cost V 4 bases and J 1 base, with 10 bases left between them. Germline CDR1 is MNHNY and CDR2 is SVGAGI (reference sequence). CDR3 loop: CASSWGEGNYGYTF. The CDR3 bases are TGTGCCAGCAGTTGGGGGGAGGGTAACTATGGCTACACCTTC.

J is TRBJ1-1 and V is TRBV30, with D possibly matching TRBD1 (5 bases). Germline values: CDR1 GTSNPN, CDR2 SVGIG (reference sequence). This CDR3 has 15 amino acids. V dropped 0 bases and J dropped 2 bases, with 13 bases sitting between them. The CDR3 nucleotides read TGTGCCTGGAGTGTTTTGGGGGGTCTAAACACTGAAGCTTTCTTT. The encoded protein is CAWSVLGGLNTEAFF.

The V and J genes are TRBV21-1 and TRBJ1-1. TRBV21-1 is reported as a pseudogene. The CDR3 spans 15 residues. This CDR3 is CASSKDPRVGTEAFF. CDR3 in DNA: TGTGCCAGCAGCAAGGACCCCCGAGTCGGGACTGAAGCTTTCTTT.

The chain has TRBV10-3 and TRBJ2-7, with 10 bases that match TRBD1. Losses at the gene ends were 7 bases for V and 6 bases for J; bases not matched to a gene: 12. The CDR3 has 15 amino acids. Germline CDR1 is ENHRY and CDR2 is SYGVKD. The CDR3 DNA follows: TGTGCCATCAAGGGGACAGGGGACCCAGGGGGCGAGCAGTACTTC. It specifies CAIKGTGDPGGEQYF.

The J gene is TRBJ1-5, the V gene TRBV5-1; D unresolved. Germline V gene data show CDR1 as SGHRS and CDR2 as YFSETQ. V gave up 0 bases and J gave up 2 bases, with 6 bases separating them. The CDR3 covers 14 residues. The chain's CDR3 is CASSLGAGNQPQHF. The CDR3 DNA reads TGCGCCAGCAGCTTGGGGGCGGGCAATCAGCCCCAGCATTTT.

J is TRBJ1-1 and V is TRBV30; TRBD1 agrees at 8 bases. This CDR3 region has 17 residues. Germline V gene sequence: CDR1 GTSNPN, CDR2 SVGIG (reference sequence). Germline trimming cut 3 bases from V and 1 base from J; bases unmatched to any gene: 13. CDR3 nucleotide sequence: TGTGCCTGGAGCGTCGACCTTGGACAGGGAACGAACACTGAAGCTTTCTTT. It is translated as CAWSVDLGQGTNTEAFF.

The chain combines TRBV7-9 with TRBJ2-7; unclear D gene. Per the germline V gene, CDR1 is SEHNR and CDR2 is FQNEAQ (reference sequence). The CDR3 extends over 14 amino acids. Between the trimmed V and J ends, which lost 0 bases and 1 base, there was a span of 7 bases. Here the CDR3 DNA reads TGTGCCAGCAGCTTAGCCAGCCAGTCCTACGAGCAGTACTTC. As protein: CASSLASQSYEQYF.